The T cell receptor (beta chain) under discussion was sequenced for a study of tumor-infiltrating lymphocytes in primary liver carcinoma. The CDR3 has 15 amino acids. Germline CDR1 MNHEY, CDR2 SVGAGI. Total RNA amounting to about 520 ng was the source from which TCR beta cDNA was made with a constant-region primer. Sequencing libraries for TCR beta derived from three nested multiplex PCR rounds that used slightly modified ARM-PCR. The opening two PCR rounds, 10 cycles each, paired TRBV1-TRBV30 forward primers with a C-beta reverse primer. TCRdb reanalysed the multiplex PCR reads using MiXCR and keeps one entry per CDR3 protein. The repertoire consists of some 190,000 distinct CDR3 sequences, with 50% to 75% occurring once and the leading ten covering approximately 68%. To note about this clonotype: Germline and junction disagree at one end, which may indicate a read error.

Germline DNA was also extracted, and blood RNA derived from unsorted whole blood. Preoperatively, peripheral blood was drawn, roughly 3.8 milliliters in total. The chain uses TRBV6-5 and TRBJ2-7; 8 bases are a match to TRBD2. This sequence was found in a man aged 35 to 55 with primary liver carcinoma and hepatitis B virus infection. Sequenced input: peripheral blood. Here the CDR3 DNA reads TGTGTCAGCAGCCCCGGACTAGCAAGAAGCTACGAGCAGTACTTC. Residues: CVSSPGLARSYEQYF.